A single sample gave rise to the 16 T cell receptor beta chains below, sequenced in a study of blood T cell repertoires in COVID-19. Method: immunoSEQ multiplex PCR; TCRdb's copy keeps in-frame clones and lacks some. Found here are some 140,000 clones, roughly 83% of them singletons; the top ten hold approximately 32%. The specimen sequenced was peripheral blood. Every receptor here comes from a woman aged 60-75 years with acute or convalescent COVID-19.

This sequence joins TRBV19 and TRBJ1-4; D is unresolved. CDR1 and CDR2 from the germline V gene are LNHDA and SQIVND (reference sequence). The CDR3 has 15 residues. V gave up 4 bases and J gave up 4 bases, with 13 bases separating them. CDR3 residues: CASSTRGDGNEKLFF. The CDR3 DNA sequence: TGTGCCAGTAGTACCCGCGGAGACGGTAATGAAAAACTGTTTTTT.

This chain uses TRBV27 with TRBJ1-2; 9 nucleotides align to TRBD1. Unmatched junction bases numbered 4, after V lost 2 bases and J lost 6 bases. The CDR3 covers 14 residues. CDR1 is MNHEY and CDR2 is SMNVEV in the germline V gene (reference sequence). CDR3 sequence reads: CASSLRTGADGYTF. The CDR3 nucleotides read TGTGCCAGCAGTTTAAGGACAGGGGCGGATGGCTACACCTTC.

There are a few counts of this clone. The gene calls are TRBV3-1 (or the pseudogene TRBV3-2) and TRBJ2-2, with D perhaps TRBD2 (5 bases). The CDR3 consists of 17 residues. V lost 4 bases, J lost 2 bases, and 17 bases lay in between. Germline values: CDR1 LGHDT, CDR2 YNNKEL (reference sequence). The CDR3 nucleotides are TGTGCCAGCAGCCCTTACGCAACCACTAGTAACACCGGGGAGCTGTTTTTT. Amino acid sequence: CASSPYATTSNTGELFF.

The rearrangement joins TRBV5-1 to TRBJ1-1; 11 bases agree with TRBD1. Germline V gene data show CDR1 as SGHRS and CDR2 as YFSETQ. Losses at the gene ends were 0 bases for V and 1 base for J; bases not matched to a gene: 2. The length of the CDR3 is 16 residues. The CDR3 region is CASSLAGTGGNTEAFF. In DNA form, the CDR3 reads TGCGCCAGCAGCTTGGCCGGGACAGGGGGGAACACTGAAGCTTTCTTT.

The chain combines TRBV10-3 with TRBJ1-5; D is unclear. Per germline, CDR1 ENHRY and CDR2 SYGVKD. The CDR3 totals 14 residues. V was trimmed by 0 bases and J by 7 bases, leaving 10 bases between them. This CDR3 is CAISESLLLQPQHF. In DNA, the CDR3 is TGTGCCATCAGTGAGTCATTGCTACTCCAGCCCCAGCATTTT.

The rearrangement links TRBV10-3 to TRBJ2-5; possible D gene TRBD2, 6 bases. Germline V gives CDR1 ENHRY, CDR2 SYGVKD. The CDR3 runs to 14 residues. V lost 6 bases and J 0 bases, leaving 11 bases between the germline ends. CDR3 sequence reads: CAIRAGKYQETQYF. The CDR3 DNA is TGTGCCATCAGGGCGGGGAAGTACCAAGAGACCCAGTACTTC.

CDR3 DNA sequence: TGTGCCAGCAGCTTTACCGCCGGGGGGGAATCGGGTTATGGCTACACCTTC. As protein: CASSFTAGGESGYGYTF. This chain connects TRBV7-9 to TRBJ1-2; a weak D match, TRBD1 (5 bases). V shed 3 bases and J shed 5 bases, with 22 bases lying between them. Germline assignment: CDR1 SEHNR and CDR2 FQNEAQ (reference sequence). The length of the CDR3 is 17 residues.

This clone was counted only a few times. The rearrangement joins TRBV18 to TRBJ1-2; D call uncertain. V was clipped by 1 base and J by 8 bases, with 14 bases between them. Looked up from germline, CDR1 is KGHSH and CDR2 is LQKENI. This CDR3 is 14 amino acids long. DNA of the CDR3: TGTGCCAGCTCACCACTGCCTTCATTGGAGGGCTACACCTTC. The encoded protein is CASSPLPSLEGYTF.

This chain uses TRBV10-1 with TRBJ2-7; D gene ambiguous. The V end lost 6 bases, the J end lost 3 bases, and 6 bases lay between the germline ends. In germline, CDR1 is WNHNN, CDR2 SYGVQD (reference sequence). The CDR3 extends over 11 amino acids. The CDR3 region has the DNA TGCGCCAGCAGAGGAGACTACGAGCAGTACGTC. This encodes CASRGDYEQYV.

The genes are TRBV10-1 and TRBJ2-2, with 9 bases lining up with TRBD2. V gave up 0 bases and J gave up 1 base; unmatched junction bases: 3. CDR1 and CDR2 from the germline V gene are WNHNN and SYGVQD (reference sequence). The CDR3 totals 17 residues. The CDR3 DNA reads TGCGCCAGCAGTGAGTCGCGACTAGCGGTGAACACCGGGGAGCTGTTTTTT. Amino acids: CASSESRLAVNTGELFF.

With regard to this clone: The identical CDR3 is also encoded by other nucleotide sequences in the sample. V usage is TRBV6-4 and J usage is TRBJ1-1; D is perhaps TRBD1 (5 bases). With 5 bases removed from V and 1 base from J, the gap between germline ends came to 8 bases. This CDR3 region has 13 residues. Germline lookup yields CDR1 MRHNA and CDR2 SNTAGT. CDR3 bases: TGTGCCAGCAGTCTAACAGGGAACACTGAAGCTTTCTTT. Protein: CASSLTGNTEAFF.

The genes are TRBV10-2 and TRBJ1-2, with 11 bases aligning to TRBD1. CDR3 size: 15 residues. Trimming at V came to 4 bases and at J to 2 bases, leaving 3 bases not matched to a gene. Germline V gene lookup returns CDR1 WSHSY and CDR2 SAAADI. CDR3: CASSAGTGGNYGYTF. The CDR3 DNA reads as TGCGCCAGCAGTGCCGGGACAGGGGGGAACTATGGCTACACCTTC.

This chain joins TRBV6-1 and TRBJ2-5; 10 nucleotides line up with TRBD2. The CDR3 covers 16 residues. Per the germline V gene, CDR1 is MNHNS and CDR2 is SASEGT. Germline trimming cut 4 bases from V and 4 bases from J; bases unmatched to any gene: 9. The chain's CDR3 is CASSASGGAGRETQYF. CDR3 DNA: TGTGCCAGCAGTGCAAGCGGGGGGGCTGGTAGAGAGACCCAGTACTTC.

This chain connects TRBV4-1 to TRBJ1-2; 8 bases align to TRBD1. V shed 4 bases, J shed 6 bases, and the junction held 10 bases outside the gene matches. Germline V gene lookup returns CDR1 MGHRA and CDR2 YSYEKL. This CDR3 region has 15 residues. The CDR3 nucleotides read TGCGCCAGCAGCCCTAGCCCCCAGGGGGCTGATGGCTACACCTTC. This translates into CASSPSPQGADGYTF.

This clone was observed a single time. The chain employs TRBV29-1 and TRBJ1-1; TRBD1 is a possible D gene (6 bases). CDR1 and CDR2 from the germline V gene are SQVTM and ANQGSEA. The CDR3 loop spans 12 amino acids. Trimming left V 8 bases short and J 0 bases short, with 10 bases between. CDR3 DNA: TGCAGCTCGGACAGAGTGAACACTGAAGCTTTCTTT. Protein product: CSSDRVNTEAFF.

This chain joins TRBV12-3 or TRBV12-4 and TRBJ2-1, with D uncertain. Trimming took off 6 bases at V and 7 bases at J, with 7 bases between the two ends. This CDR3 has 11 residues. The CDR3 sequence: CASRRRNEQFF. CDR3 DNA sequence: TGTGCCAGCAGGCGTCGTAATGAGCAGTTCTTC.